This TCR beta chain is from a study of T cell repertoires in cytomegalovirus infection. This clonotype has just a few counts. The CDR3 is 12 amino acids. Germline values: CDR1 SGHRS, CDR2 YFSETQ. Trimming removed 0 bases from V and 5 bases from J, with 5 bases in between. MiXCR, applied by TCRdb to the reads, yields one record per CDR3 protein. Of 150,000 to 200,000 distinct CDR3 sequences in the sample, about 30% are singletons; the top ten hold roughly 31%. The gene calls are TRBV5-1 and TRBJ1-2; D ambiguous. The source is a human donor in good health (CMV status not recorded). Some clones in this sample may be carry-over from other donors' samples. The specimen sequenced was PBMCs. The CDR3 here is CASSLDRYGYTF. As DNA, the CDR3 is TGCGCCAGCAGCTTGGACCGATATGGCTACACCTTC.